This section outlines one T cell receptor (beta chain) sequence together with its context. These data belong to a study of OX40 agonist ivuxolimab in advanced cancers. Germline V gene lookup returns CDR1 PRHDT and CDR2 FYEKMQ (reference sequence). V gave up 5 bases and J gave up 0 bases, with 14 bases separating them. The length of the CDR3 is 15 residues. The repertoire was sequenced with immunoSEQ multiplex PCR; TCRdb's copy has only in-frame clones and lacks some. The sample shows about 50,000 clones, around 91% of them seen only once. Sequences were derived from CD4+ or CD8+ T cells sorted from blood, sampled in a trial of the OX40 agonist ivuxolimab. The chain employs TRBV13 and TRBJ2-7, with a tentative D call TRBD1 (6 bases). This sequence originates from an adult with an advanced solid tumor such as melanoma, head and neck, liver or kidney cancer. CDR3 DNA: TGTGCCAGCAGCCGCCCGCCGGGACACTCCTACGAGCAGTACTTC. Its translation: CASSRPPGHSYEQYF.